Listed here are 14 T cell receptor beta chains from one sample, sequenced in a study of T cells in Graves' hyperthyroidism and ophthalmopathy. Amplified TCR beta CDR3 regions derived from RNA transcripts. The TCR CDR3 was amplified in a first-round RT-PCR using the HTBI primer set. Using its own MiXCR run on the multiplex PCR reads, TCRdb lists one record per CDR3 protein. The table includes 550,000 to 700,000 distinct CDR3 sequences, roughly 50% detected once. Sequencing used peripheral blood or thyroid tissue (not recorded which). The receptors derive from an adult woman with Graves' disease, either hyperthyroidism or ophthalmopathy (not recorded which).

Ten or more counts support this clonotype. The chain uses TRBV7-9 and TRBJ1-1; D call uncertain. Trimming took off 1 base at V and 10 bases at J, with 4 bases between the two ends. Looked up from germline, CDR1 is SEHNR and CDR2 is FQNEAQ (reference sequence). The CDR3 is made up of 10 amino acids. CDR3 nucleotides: TGTGCCAGCAGCTTAGAGCGAGCTTTCTTT. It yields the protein CASSLERAFF.

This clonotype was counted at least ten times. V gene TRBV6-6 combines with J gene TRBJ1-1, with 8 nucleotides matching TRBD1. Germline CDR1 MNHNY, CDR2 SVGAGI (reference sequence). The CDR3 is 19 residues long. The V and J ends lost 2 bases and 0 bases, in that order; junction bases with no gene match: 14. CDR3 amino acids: CASSYPLRTGRTVNTEAFF. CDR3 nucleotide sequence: TGTGCCAGCAGTTACCCCCTTAGGACAGGGCGAACGGTGAACACTGAAGCTTTCTTT.

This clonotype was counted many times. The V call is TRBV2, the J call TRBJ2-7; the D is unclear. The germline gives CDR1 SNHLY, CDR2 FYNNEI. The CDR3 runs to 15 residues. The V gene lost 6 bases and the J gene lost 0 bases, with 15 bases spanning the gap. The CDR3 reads CASSAYARNSYEQYF. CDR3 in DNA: TGTGCCAGCAGCGCCTACGCCCGAAACTCCTACGAGCAGTACTTC. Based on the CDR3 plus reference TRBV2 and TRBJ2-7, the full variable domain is EPEVTQTPSHQVTQMGQEVILRCVPISNHLYFYWYRQILGQKVEFLVSFYNNEISEKSEIFDDQFSVERPDGSNFTLKIRSTKLEDSAMYFCASSAYARNSYEQYFGPGTRLTVT.

The CDR3: CASSELTRIGGYTF. In DNA, the CDR3 is TGTGCCAGCAGTGAACTTACACGGATAGGGGGCTACACCTTC. The chain links TRBV7-8 to TRBJ1-2; D gene uncertain. Looked up from germline, CDR1 is SGHVS and CDR2 is FQNEAQ. The V end was cut by 6 bases, the J end by 8 bases, with 19 bases between. CDR3 length: 14 amino acids.

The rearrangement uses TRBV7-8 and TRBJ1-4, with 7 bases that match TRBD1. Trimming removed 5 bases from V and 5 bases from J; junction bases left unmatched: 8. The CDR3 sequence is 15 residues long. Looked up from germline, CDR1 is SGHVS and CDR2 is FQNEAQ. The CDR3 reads CASSTGQGGNEKLFF. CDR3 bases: TGTGCCAGCAGCACAGGGCAGGGGGGAAATGAAAAACTGTTTTTT. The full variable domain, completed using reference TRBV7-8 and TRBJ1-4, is GAGVSQSPRYKVAKRGQDVALRCDPISGHVSLFWYQQALGQGPEFLTYFQNEAQLDKSGLPSDRFFAERPEGSVSTLKIQRTQQEDSAVYLCASSTGQGGNEKLFFGSGTQLSVL.

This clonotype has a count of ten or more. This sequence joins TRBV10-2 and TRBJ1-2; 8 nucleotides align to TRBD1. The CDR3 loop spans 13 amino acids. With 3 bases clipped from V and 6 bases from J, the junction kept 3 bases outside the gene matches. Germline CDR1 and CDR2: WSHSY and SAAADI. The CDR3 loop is CASSDGDRHGYTF. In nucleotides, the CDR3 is TGCGCCAGCAGTGATGGGGACAGGCATGGCTACACCTTC.

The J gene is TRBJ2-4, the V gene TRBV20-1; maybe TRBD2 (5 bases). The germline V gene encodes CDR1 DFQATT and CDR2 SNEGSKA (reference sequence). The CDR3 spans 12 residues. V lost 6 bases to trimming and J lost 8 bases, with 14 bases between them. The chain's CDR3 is CSARKGVDIQYF. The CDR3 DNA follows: TGCAGTGCCAGGAAGGGAGTAGACATTCAGTACTTC.

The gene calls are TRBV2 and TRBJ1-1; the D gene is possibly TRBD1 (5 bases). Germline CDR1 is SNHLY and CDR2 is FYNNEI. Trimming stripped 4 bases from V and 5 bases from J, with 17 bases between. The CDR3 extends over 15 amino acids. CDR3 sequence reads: CASSASSGYGTEAFF. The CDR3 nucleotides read TGTGCCAGCAGTGCTTCGTCAGGGTATGGAACTGAAGCTTTCTTT.

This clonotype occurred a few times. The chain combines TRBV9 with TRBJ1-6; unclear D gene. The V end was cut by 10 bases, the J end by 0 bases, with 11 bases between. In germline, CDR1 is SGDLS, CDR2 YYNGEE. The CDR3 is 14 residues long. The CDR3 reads CAPQTSSYNSPLHF. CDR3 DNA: TGTGCCCCTCAAACGAGCTCCTATAATTCACCCCTCCACTTT.

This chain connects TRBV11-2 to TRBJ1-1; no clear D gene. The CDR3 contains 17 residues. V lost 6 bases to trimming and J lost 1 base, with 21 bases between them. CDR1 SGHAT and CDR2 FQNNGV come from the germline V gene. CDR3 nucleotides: TGTGCCAGCAGTTTACCCAGTAATCCAGTGTCGAACACTGAAGCTTTCTTT. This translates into CASSLPSNPVSNTEAFF.

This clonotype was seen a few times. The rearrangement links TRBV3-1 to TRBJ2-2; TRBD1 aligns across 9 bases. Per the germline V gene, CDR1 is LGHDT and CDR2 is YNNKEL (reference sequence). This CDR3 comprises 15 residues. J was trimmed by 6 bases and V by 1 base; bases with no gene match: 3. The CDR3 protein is CASSQGQGESGELFF. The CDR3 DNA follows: TGTGCCAGCAGCCAAGGACAGGGGGAATCCGGGGAGCTGTTTTTT.

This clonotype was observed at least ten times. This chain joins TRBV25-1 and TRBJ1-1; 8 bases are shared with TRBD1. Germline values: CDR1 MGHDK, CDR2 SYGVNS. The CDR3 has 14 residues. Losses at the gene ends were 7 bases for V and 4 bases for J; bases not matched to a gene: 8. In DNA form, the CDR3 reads TGTGCCAGCAAAGCACCGGACAGGGTCACTGAAGCTTTCTTT. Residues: CASKAPDRVTEAFF.

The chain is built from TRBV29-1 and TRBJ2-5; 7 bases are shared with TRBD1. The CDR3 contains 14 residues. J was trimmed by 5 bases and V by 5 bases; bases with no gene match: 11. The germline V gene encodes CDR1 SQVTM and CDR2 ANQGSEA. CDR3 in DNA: TGCAGCGTTTCCGACAGGGATGTGGTCGAGACCCAGTACTTC. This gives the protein CSVSDRDVVETQYF.

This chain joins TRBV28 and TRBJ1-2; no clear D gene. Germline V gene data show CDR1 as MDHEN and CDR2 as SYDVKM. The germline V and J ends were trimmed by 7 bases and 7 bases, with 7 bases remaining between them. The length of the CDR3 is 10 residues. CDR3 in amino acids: CASTGSGYTF. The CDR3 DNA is TGTGCCAGCACGGGAAGTGGCTACACCTTC.